A few counts support the clone carrying this TCR beta chain. Its antigen is unidentified. The data stem from a study of T cell repertoires in cytomegalovirus infection. TCRdb re-called the reads with MiXCR, one entry per CDR3 protein. The data contain about 830,000 distinct CDR3 sequences, approximately 32% of them seen just once; the ten biggest clones take up roughly an eighth. The CDR3 contains 15 residues. Per the germline V gene, CDR1 is MGHRA and CDR2 is YSYEKL. Trimming left V 2 bases short and J 3 bases short, with 13 bases between. The chain combines TRBV4-1 with TRBJ1-1; D is unclear. The clonotype originates from a human donor in good health (CMV status not recorded). Some clones in this sample may be carry-over from other donors' samples. This specimen was cultured CD8+ T cells from PBMCs, taken from culture after CMV antigen stimulation. CDR3 sequence: CASSQQPPPYTEAFF. The CDR3 DNA follows: TGCGCCAGCAGCCAACAGCCTCCGCCTTACACTGAAGCTTTCTTT.